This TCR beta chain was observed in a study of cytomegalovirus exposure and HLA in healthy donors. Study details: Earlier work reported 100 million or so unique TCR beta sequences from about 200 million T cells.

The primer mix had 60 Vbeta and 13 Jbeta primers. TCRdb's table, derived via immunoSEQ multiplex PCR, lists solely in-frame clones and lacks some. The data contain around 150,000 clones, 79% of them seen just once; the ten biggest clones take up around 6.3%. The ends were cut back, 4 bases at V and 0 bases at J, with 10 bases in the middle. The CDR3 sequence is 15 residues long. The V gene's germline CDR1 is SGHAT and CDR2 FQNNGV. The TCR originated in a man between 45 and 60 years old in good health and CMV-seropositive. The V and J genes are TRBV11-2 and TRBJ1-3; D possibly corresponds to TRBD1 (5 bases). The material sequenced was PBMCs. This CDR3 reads CASSSDSSSGNTIYF. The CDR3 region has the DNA TGTGCCAGCAGCTCTGACAGTAGCTCTGGAAACACCATATATTTT.